This T cell receptor (beta chain) was recorded in a study of vaccination effects on CD4 cells after COVID-19. Study summary: Post-vaccine draws lagged the second dose by a median of 72 days.

ViraFEST expansion of antigen-specific CD4+ T cells with viral peptide pools preceded sequencing. Following 10 days of culture, CD4+ T cells were isolated. Vaccination of participants consisted of two doses of either the BNT162b2 or mRNA-1273 vaccine. PBMC were cultured at a few million per well with 10 IU/ml IL-2 and 7.5 to 10 ug/ml peptides. As regards this clone: The antigen is not known.

Study-wide points: There was marked clonal contraction among infection- and vaccine-induced clones late after vaccination. Small numbers of convalescent patients limited the study. It also lacked early post-infection timepoints.

CDR3 length: 15 amino acids. Germline V gene data show CDR1 as SGHVS and CDR2 as FQNEAQ. Unmatched junction bases numbered 4, after V lost 4 bases and J lost 3 bases. The repertoire was sequenced with immunoSEQ multiplex PCR; TCRdb's copy has only in-frame clones and lacks some. The sample holds about 31,000 clones; around 75% are singletons and the top ten take about 14%. This receptor was identified in a human donor who received a COVID-19 vaccine. The V gene is TRBV7-8, the J gene TRBJ2-1, with 9 bases aligning to TRBD1. Sample: CD4+ T cells from PBMCs cultured with HCoV-229E spike peptides, taken after COVID-19 vaccination. The CDR3 loop is CASSYRTGDYNEQFF. CDR3 nucleotides: TGTGCCAGCAGCTACCGGACAGGGGACTACAATGAGCAGTTCTTC.